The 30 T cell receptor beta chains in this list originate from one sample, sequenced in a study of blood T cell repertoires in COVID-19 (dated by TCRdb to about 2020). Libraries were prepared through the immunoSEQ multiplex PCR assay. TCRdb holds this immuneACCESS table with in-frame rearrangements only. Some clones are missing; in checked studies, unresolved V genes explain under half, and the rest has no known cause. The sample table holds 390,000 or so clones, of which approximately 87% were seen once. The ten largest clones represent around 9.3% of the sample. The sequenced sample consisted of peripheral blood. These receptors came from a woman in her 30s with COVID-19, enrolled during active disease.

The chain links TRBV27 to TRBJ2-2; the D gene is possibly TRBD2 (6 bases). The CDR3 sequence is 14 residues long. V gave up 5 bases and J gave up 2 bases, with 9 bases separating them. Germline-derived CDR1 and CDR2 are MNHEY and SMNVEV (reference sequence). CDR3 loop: CASSEAGNTGELFF. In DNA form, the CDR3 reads TGTGCCAGCAGTGAGGCGGGAAACACCGGGGAGCTGTTTTTT.

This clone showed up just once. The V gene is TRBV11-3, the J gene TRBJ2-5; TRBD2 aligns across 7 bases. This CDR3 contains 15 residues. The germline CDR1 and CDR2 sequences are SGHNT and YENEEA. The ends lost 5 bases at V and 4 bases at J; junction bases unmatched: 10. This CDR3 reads CASSHSGKGVETQYF. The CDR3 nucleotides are TGTGCCAGCAGCCACAGCGGGAAAGGGGTAGAGACCCAGTACTTC.

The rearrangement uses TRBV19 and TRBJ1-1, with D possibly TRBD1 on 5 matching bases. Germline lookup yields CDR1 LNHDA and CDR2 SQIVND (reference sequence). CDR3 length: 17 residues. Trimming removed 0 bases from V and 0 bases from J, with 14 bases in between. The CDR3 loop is CASSIDAGRLMNTEAFF. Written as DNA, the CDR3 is TGTGCCAGTAGTATAGATGCGGGACGGCTTATGAACACTGAAGCTTTCTTT.

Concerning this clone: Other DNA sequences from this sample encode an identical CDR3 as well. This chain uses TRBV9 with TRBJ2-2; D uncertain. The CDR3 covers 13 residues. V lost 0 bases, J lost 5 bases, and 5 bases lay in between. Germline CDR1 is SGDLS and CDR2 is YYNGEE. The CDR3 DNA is TGTGCCAGCAGCGTAGGAGTGACCGGGGAGCTGTTTTTT. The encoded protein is CASSVGVTGELFF.

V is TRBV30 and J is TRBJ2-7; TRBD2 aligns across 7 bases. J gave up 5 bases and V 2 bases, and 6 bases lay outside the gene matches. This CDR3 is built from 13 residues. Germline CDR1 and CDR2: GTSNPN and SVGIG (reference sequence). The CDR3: CAWSPGRAHEQYF. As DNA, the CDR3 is TGTGCCTGGAGTCCTGGGAGGGCGCACGAGCAGTACTTC.

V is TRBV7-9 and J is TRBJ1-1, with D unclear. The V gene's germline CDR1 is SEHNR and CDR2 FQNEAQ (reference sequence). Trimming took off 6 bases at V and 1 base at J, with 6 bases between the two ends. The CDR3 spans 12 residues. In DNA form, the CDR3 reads TGTGCCAGCAGTGGCCCGAACACTGAAGCTTTCTTT. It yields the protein CASSGPNTEAFF.

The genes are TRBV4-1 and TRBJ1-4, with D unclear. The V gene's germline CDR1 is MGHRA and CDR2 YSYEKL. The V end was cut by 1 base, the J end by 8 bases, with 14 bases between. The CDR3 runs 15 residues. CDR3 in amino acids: CASSQGRAPDEKLFF. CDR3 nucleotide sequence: TGCGCCAGCAGCCAAGGGAGGGCCCCGGACGAAAAACTGTTTTTT.

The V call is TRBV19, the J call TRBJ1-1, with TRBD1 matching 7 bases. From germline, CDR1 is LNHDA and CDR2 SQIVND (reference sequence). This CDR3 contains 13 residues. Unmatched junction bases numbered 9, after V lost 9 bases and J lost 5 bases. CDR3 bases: TGTGCCAGCCAACAGGGGACGCAGACTGAAGCTTTCTTT. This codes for CASQQGTQTEAFF.

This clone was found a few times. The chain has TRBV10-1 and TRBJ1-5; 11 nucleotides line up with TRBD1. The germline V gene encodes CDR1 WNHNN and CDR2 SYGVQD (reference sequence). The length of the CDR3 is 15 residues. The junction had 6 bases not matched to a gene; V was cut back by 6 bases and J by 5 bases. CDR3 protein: CASRRTGGLDQPQHF. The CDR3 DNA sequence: TGCGCCAGCAGGAGGACAGGGGGCCTCGATCAGCCCCAGCATTTT.

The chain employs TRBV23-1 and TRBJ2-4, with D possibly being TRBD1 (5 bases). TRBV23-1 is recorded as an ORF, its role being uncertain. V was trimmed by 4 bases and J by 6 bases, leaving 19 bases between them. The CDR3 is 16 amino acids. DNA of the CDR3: TGCGCCAGCAGTCGACTTTTGGACAAACAGAGAAACATTCAGTACTTC. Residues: CASSRLLDKQRNIQYF.

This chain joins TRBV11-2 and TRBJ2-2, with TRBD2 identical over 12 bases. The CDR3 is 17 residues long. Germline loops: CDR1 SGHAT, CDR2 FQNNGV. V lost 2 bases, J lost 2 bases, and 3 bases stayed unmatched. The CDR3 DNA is TGTGCCAGCAGCTTAATTGGACTAGCGGGAAACACCGGGGAGCTGTTTTTT. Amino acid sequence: CASSLIGLAGNTGELFF.

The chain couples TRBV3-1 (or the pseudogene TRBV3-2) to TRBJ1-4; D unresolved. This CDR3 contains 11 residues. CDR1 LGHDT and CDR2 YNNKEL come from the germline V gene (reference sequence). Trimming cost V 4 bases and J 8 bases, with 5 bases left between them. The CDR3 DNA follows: TGTGCCAGCAGCCGCGGGGAAAAACTGTTTTTT. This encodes CASSRGEKLFF.

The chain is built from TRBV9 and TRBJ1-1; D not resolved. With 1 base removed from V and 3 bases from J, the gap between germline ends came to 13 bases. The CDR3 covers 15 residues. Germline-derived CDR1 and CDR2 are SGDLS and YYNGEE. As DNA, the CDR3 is TGTGCCAGCAGCGTAAGGGCGAGCGGGGACACTGAAGCTTTCTTT. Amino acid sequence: CASSVRASGDTEAFF.

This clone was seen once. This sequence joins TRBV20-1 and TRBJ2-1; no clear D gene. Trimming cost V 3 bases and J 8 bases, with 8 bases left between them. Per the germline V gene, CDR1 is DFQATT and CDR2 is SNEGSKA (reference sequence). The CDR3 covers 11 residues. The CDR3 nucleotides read TGCAGTGCTAGGCGTATCGATGAGCAGTTCTTC. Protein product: CSARRIDEQFF.

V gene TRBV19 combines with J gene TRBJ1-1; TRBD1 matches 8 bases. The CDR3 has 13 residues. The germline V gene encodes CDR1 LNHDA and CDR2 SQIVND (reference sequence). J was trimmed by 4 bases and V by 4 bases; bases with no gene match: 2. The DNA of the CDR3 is TGTGCCAGTAGTACCACAGGGGGCACTGAAGCTTTCTTT. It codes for CASSTTGGTEAFF. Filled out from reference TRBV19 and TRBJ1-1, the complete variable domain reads DGGITQSPKYLFRKEGQNVTLSCEQNLNHDAMYWYRQDPGQGLRLIYYSQIVNDFQKGDIAEGYSVSREKKESFPLTVTSAQKNPTAFYLCASSTTGGTEAFFGQGTRLTVV.

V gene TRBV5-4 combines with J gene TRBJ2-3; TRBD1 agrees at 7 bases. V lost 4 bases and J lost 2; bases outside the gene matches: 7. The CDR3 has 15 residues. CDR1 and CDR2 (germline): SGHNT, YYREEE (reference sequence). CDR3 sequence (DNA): TGTGCCAGCAGCCTTTGGGACAGTTCCACAGATACGCAGTATTTT. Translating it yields CASSLWDSSTDTQYF.

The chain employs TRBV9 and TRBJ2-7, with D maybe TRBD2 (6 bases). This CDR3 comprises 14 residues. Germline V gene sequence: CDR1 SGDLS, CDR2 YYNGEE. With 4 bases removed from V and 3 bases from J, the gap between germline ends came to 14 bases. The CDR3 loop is CASSPGTPNYEQYF. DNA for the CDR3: TGTGCCAGCAGCCCCGGGACTCCGAACTACGAGCAGTACTTC.

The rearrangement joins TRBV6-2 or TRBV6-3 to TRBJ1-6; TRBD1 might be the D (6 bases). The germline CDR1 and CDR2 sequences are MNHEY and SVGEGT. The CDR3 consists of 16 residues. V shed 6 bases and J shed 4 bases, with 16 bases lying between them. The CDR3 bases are TGTGCCAGCAGCGTCGGACAGAGCTCTTATAATTCACCCCTCCACTTT. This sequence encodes CASSVGQSSYNSPLHF.

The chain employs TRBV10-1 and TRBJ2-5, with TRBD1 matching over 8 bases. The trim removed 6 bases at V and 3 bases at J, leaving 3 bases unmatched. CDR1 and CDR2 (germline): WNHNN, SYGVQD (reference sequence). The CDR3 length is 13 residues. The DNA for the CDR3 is TGCGCCAGCAGAGCAGGGGGCGAAGAGACCCAGTACTTC. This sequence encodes CASRAGGEETQYF.

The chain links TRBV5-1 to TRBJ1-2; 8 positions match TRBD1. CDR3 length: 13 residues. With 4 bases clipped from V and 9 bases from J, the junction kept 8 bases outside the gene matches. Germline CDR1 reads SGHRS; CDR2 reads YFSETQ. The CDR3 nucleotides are TGCGCCAGCAGCACCCGGACAGGGTCTCGCTACACCTTC. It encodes CASSTRTGSRYTF. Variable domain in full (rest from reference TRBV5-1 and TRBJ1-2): KAGVTQTPRYLIKTRGQQVTLSCSPISGHRSVSWYQQTPGQGLQFLFEYFSETQRNKGNFPGRFSGRQFSNSRSEMNVSTLELGDSALYLCASSTRTGSRYTFGSGTRLTVV.

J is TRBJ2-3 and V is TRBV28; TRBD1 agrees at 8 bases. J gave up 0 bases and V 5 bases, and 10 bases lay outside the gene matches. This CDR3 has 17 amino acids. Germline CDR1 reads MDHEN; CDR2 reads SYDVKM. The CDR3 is CASSNTRGQVSTDTQYF. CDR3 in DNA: TGTGCCAGCAGTAACACCAGGGGGCAGGTTAGCACAGATACGCAGTATTTT.

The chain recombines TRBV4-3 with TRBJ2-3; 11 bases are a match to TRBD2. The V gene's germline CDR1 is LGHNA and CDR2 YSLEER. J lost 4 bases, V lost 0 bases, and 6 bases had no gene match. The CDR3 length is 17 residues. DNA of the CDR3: TGCGCCAGCAGCCAAGAGGCACTAGCGGGAGTTGCAGATACGCAGTATTTT. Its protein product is CASSQEALAGVADTQYF.

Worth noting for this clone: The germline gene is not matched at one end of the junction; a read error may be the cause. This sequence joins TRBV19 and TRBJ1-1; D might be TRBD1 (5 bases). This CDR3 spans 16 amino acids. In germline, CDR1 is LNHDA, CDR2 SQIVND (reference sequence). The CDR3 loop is CANTPRFWGENPEAFF. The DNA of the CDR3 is TGTGCCAACACCCCCCGGTTCTGGGGCGAGAACCCTGAAGCTTTCTTT.

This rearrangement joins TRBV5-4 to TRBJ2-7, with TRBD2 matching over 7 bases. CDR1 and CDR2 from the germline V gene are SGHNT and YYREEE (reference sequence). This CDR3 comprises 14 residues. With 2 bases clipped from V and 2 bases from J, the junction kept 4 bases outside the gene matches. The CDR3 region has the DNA TGTGCCAGCAGCTTCGGCGGGAGAACCTACGAGCAGTACTTC. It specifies CASSFGGRTYEQYF.

CDR3 protein: CASRWDSNSNQPQHF. In DNA form, the CDR3 reads TGCGCCAGCAGGTGGGACAGCAATAGCAATCAGCCCCAGCATTTT. The chain is built from TRBV5-1 and TRBJ1-5; 7 positions match TRBD1. The CDR3 loop spans 15 amino acids. V shed 5 bases, J shed 0 bases, and the junction held 5 bases outside the gene matches. Per germline, CDR1 SGHRS and CDR2 YFSETQ.

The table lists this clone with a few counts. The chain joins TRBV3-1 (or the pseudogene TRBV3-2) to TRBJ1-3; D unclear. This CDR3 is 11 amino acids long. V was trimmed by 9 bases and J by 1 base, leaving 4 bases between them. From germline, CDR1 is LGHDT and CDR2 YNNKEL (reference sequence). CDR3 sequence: CASRSGNTIYF. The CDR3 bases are TGTGCCAGTCGTTCTGGAAACACCATATATTTT.

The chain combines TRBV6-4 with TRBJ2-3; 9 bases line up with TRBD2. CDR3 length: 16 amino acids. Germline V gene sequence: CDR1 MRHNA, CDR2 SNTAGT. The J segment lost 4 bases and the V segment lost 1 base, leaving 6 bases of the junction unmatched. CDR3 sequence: CASSDFFSGSPDTQYF. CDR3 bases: TGTGCCAGCAGTGACTTTTTTAGCGGGAGTCCAGATACGCAGTATTTT.

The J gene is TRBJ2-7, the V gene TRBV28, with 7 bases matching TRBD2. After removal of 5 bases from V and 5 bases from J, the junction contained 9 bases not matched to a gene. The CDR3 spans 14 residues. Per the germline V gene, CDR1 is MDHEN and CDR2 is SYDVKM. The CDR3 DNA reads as TGTGCCAGCAGTCTTGGACTAGGGGCGGACGAGCAGTACTTC. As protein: CASSLGLGADEQYF.

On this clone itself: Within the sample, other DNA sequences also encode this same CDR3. CDR3 protein: CASSLQGYTEAFF. The DNA for the CDR3 is TGTGCCAGCAGTTTACAGGGGTACACTGAAGCTTTCTTT. The chain carries TRBV28 and TRBJ1-1, with TRBD1 as a possible D gene (6 bases). The CDR3 totals 13 residues. Deletions cut 2 bases from V and 3 bases from J, with 7 bases between. Germline CDR1 reads MDHEN; CDR2 reads SYDVKM.

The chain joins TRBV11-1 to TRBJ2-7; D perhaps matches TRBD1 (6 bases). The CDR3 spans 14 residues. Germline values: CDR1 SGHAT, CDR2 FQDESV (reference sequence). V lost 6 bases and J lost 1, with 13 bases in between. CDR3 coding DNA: TGTGCCAGCAGTTTCAGGGGAGCATCCTACGAGCAGTACTTC. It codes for CASSFRGASYEQYF. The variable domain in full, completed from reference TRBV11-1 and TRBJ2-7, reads EAEVAQSPRYKITEKSQAVAFWCDPISGHATLYWYRQILGQGPELLVQFQDESVVDDSQLPKDRFSAERLKGVDSTLKIQPAELGDSAMYLCASSFRGASYEQYFGPGTRLTVT.